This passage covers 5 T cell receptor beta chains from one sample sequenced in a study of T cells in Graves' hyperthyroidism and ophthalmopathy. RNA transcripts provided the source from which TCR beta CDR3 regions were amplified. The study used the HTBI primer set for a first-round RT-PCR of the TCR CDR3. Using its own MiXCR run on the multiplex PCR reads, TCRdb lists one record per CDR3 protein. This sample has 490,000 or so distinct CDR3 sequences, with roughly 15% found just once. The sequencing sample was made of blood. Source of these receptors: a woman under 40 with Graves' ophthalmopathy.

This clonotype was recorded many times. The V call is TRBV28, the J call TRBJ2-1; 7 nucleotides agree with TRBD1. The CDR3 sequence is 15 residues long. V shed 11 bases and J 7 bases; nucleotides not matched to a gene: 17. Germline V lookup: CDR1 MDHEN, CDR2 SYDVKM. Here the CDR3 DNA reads TGTGCCTGCTGTTCCGGGGCCAGCAGGGGGAATGAGCAGTTCTTC. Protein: CACCSGASRGNEQFF.

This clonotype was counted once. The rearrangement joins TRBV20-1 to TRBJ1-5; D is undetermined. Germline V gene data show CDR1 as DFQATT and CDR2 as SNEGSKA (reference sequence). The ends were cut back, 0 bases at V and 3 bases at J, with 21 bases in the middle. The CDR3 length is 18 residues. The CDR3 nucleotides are TGCAGTGCTAGAGAATCGGCCCCTGAGAGGCGTTTCAATCAGCCCCAGCATTTT. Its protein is CSARESAPERRFNQPQHF.

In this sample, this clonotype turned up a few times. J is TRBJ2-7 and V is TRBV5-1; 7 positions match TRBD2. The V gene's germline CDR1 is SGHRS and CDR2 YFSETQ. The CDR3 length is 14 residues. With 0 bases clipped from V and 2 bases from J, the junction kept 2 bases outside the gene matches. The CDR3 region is CASSLVGRAYEQYF. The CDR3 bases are TGCGCCAGCAGCTTGGTTGGGAGGGCCTACGAGCAGTACTTC. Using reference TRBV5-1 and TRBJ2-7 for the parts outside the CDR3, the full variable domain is KAGVTQTPRYLIKTRGQQVTLSCSPISGHRSVSWYQQTPGQGLQFLFEYFSETQRNKGNFPGRFSGRQFSNSRSEMNVSTLELGDSALYLCASSLVGRAYEQYFGPGTRLTVT.

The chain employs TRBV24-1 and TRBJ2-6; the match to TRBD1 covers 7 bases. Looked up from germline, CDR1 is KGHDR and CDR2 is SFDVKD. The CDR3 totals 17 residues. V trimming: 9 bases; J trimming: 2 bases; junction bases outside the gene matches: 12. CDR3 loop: CATLGAGGRAGANVLTF. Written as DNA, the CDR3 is TGTGCCACCCTTGGGGCAGGGGGAAGAGCTGGGGCCAACGTCCTGACTTTC.

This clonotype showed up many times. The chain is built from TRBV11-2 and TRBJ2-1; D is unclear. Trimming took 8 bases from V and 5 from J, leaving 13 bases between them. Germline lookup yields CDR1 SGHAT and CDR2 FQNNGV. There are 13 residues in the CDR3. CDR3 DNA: TGTGCCAGCGGACCCAGGACCAACAATGAGCAGTTCTTC. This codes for CASGPRTNNEQFF. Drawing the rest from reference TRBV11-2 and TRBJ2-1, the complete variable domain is EAGVAQSPRYKIIEKRQSVAFWCNPISGHATLYWYQQILGQGPKLLIQFQNNGVVDDSQLPKDRFSAERLKGVDSTLKIQPAKLEDSAVYLCASGPRTNNEQFFGPGTRLTVL.